The source of this T cell receptor beta chain is a study of shared T cell receptors in the human thymus. Clones were read by immunoSEQ multiplex PCR, and TCRdb kept only the in-frame ones, dropping some. The sample lists hundreds of thousands of clones, 88% seen once, with about 0.01% in the top ten. The CDR3 loop spans 15 amino acids. V lost 8 bases, J lost 5 bases, and 22 bases lay in between. Germline lookup yields CDR1 SNHLY and CDR2 FYNNEI. These data were also filed under a second study, of human thymus T cells. As that study records: Related research found strongly overlapping thymic repertoires in unrelated individuals.

This rearrangement joins TRBV2 to TRBJ2-7; tentatively, D is TRBD1 (6 bases). This clonotype was obtained from a boy under two years old with a congenital heart defect. Sequencing was carried out using thymocytes. The CDR3 DNA reads as TGTGCCAGCGGGCCCAGGGCAGGGGAGTACGACGAGCAGTACTTC. It encodes CASGPRAGEYDEQYF.